These 2 T cell receptor beta chains were sequenced from one sample in a study of shared clonotypes between healthy human individuals. Assay: immunoSEQ multiplex PCR; the TCRdb copy retains only in-frame clones and omits some. The repertoire holds 950,000 to 1,300,000 clones, with roughly 80% as singletons. The sequenced sample was memory CD4+ T cells sorted from blood. Subset denoted: CD45RA-negative fraction. These TCRs come from a man younger than 35 in good health.

Points on this clone: This could be a read error, since a much larger clone is one nucleotide away. This chain joins TRBV19 and TRBJ1-4; 7 bases are shared with TRBD1. The germline CDR1 and CDR2 sequences are LNHDA and SQIVND (reference sequence). The V segment lost 3 bases and the J segment 4 bases; nucleotides outside the gene matches: 2. CDR3 length: 14 amino acids. This CDR3 reads CASSMGQYNEKLFF. In DNA, the CDR3 is TGTGCCAGTAGTATGGGACAGTATAATGAAAAACTGTTTTTT.

This clone was observed a single time. The chain links TRBV2 to TRBJ2-3; 7 positions agree with TRBD1. Trimming took 6 bases from V and 2 from J; bases not matched to a gene: 8. The CDR3 runs 15 residues. Germline V gene data show CDR1 as SNHLY and CDR2 as FYNNEI. The CDR3 protein is CASSPTGSPTDTQYF. CDR3 coding DNA: TGTGCCAGCAGCCCGACAGGGAGCCCCACAGATACGCAGTATTTT.